These 25 T cell receptor beta chains were all obtained from the same sample, sequenced in a study of T cell responses to AZD1222 COVID-19 vaccine. Method: immunoSEQ multiplex PCR; TCRdb's copy keeps in-frame clones and lacks some. The table records some 200,000 clones, more than 80% of them present only once. The source material was peripheral blood, sampled on day 0 of AZD1222 vaccination. The source of these receptors is an adult in good health.

The chain joins TRBV2 to TRBJ1-6; 7 bases map to TRBD1. From germline, CDR1 is SNHLY and CDR2 FYNNEI. The CDR3 contains 14 residues. Trimming cost V 4 bases and J 10 bases; bases outside gene matches: 7. The chain's CDR3 is CASSAGTVRSPLHF. CDR3 nucleotides: TGTGCCAGCAGTGCTGGGACAGTCAGATCACCCCTCCACTTT.

The chain carries TRBV5-1 and TRBJ2-3; D is perhaps TRBD2 (6 bases). The CDR3 is 16 amino acids. Germline V gene lookup returns CDR1 SGHRS and CDR2 YFSETQ. Between the trimmed V and J ends, which lost 1 base and 0 bases, there was a span of 12 bases. In nucleotides, the CDR3 is TGCGCCAGCAGCTTGACGGGAGAGCCTAGCACAGATACGCAGTATTTT. It yields the protein CASSLTGEPSTDTQYF.

The V gene is TRBV11-2, the J gene TRBJ1-3; the D is unclear. V was shortened by 1 base and J by 5 bases, with 3 bases between the two germline ends. The CDR3 is made up of 12 amino acids. The germline V gene encodes CDR1 SGHAT and CDR2 FQNNGV. The CDR3 loop reads CASSLVRNTIYF. The CDR3 DNA follows: TGTGCCAGCAGCTTAGTCAGAAACACCATATATTTT.

With regard to this clone: This sample includes further DNA sequences coding for the same CDR3. The gene calls are TRBV5-1 and TRBJ1-6; D call uncertain. The CDR3 length is 15 residues. V was trimmed by 4 bases and J by 2 bases, leaving 10 bases between them. Germline V gene sequence: CDR1 SGHRS, CDR2 YFSETQ. As DNA, the CDR3 is TGCGCCAGCAGCCTCGATCCTGCCTATAATTCACCCCTCCACTTT. It encodes CASSLDPAYNSPLHF.

This chain uses TRBV30 with TRBJ1-2; 7 positions match TRBD1. The CDR3 has 16 amino acids. Germline V gene data show CDR1 as GTSNPN and CDR2 as SVGIG (reference sequence). J was trimmed by 5 bases and V by 0 bases; bases with no gene match: 12. The CDR3 region has the DNA TGTGCCTGGAGTGTAGGGGCTCAACAGGGGCTTTATGGCTACACCTTC. It encodes CAWSVGAQQGLYGYTF.

There are a few counts of this clone. The chain uses TRBV10-2 and TRBJ1-3, with 8 bases matching TRBD1. V was pared by 6 bases and J by 3 bases, with 4 bases of the junction left unmatched. Germline V gene sequence: CDR1 WSHSY, CDR2 SAAADI. This CDR3 has 14 amino acids. CDR3 nucleotide sequence: TGCGCCAGCAGCAGGGGGCTTGATGGAAACACCATATATTTT. Translation: CASSRGLDGNTIYF.

The V gene is TRBV7-2, the J gene TRBJ1-6; 8 nucleotides agree with TRBD1. Germline loops: CDR1 SGHTA, CDR2 FQGNSA. The CDR3 totals 17 residues. The trim removed 0 bases at V and 8 bases at J, leaving 9 bases unmatched. The chain's CDR3 is CASSLALDRVVYSPLHF. DNA of the CDR3: TGTGCCAGCAGCTTAGCCCTGGACAGGGTCGTTTATTCACCCCTCCACTTT.

The chain is built from TRBV6-5 and TRBJ2-5; D is ambiguous. Deletions cut 5 bases from V and 0 bases from J, with 10 bases between. The CDR3 length is 14 residues. The V gene's germline CDR1 is MNHEY and CDR2 SVGAGI. The CDR3 reads CASSPQRHQETQYF. As DNA, the CDR3 is TGTGCCAGCAGTCCACAGCGACACCAAGAGACCCAGTACTTC.

J is TRBJ1-5 and V is TRBV19, with D possibly matching TRBD1 (6 bases). V lost 4 bases and J lost 3, with 22 bases in between. Germline-derived CDR1 and CDR2 are LNHDA and SQIVND (reference sequence). The CDR3 consists of 18 residues. CDR3 sequence reads: CASSTQGRRAVYNQPQHF. The CDR3 coding sequence is TGTGCCAGTAGTACTCAGGGGAGGAGGGCAGTCTACAATCAGCCCCAGCATTTT.

The chain carries TRBV7-2 and TRBJ2-3; D not certain. CDR1 SGHTA and CDR2 FQGNSA come from the germline V gene. Between the trimmed V and J ends, which lost 0 bases and 6 bases, there was a span of 10 bases. This CDR3 comprises 14 residues. CDR3 sequence reads: CASSLAGFGDTQYF. The CDR3 coding sequence is TGTGCCAGCAGCTTAGCCGGCTTTGGTGATACGCAGTATTTT.

The chain uses TRBV5-1 and TRBJ2-7; D is perhaps TRBD1 (6 bases). V gave up 3 bases and J gave up 0 bases, with 19 bases separating them. The CDR3 is 17 amino acids. Germline loops: CDR1 SGHRS, CDR2 YFSETQ. CDR3 DNA sequence: TGCGCCAGCAGCTCACTACCACAGGGTTCGGGCTCCTACGAGCAGTACTTC. Translating it yields CASSSLPQGSGSYEQYF.

This chain links TRBV7-2 with TRBJ2-5; 7 bases agree with TRBD2. This CDR3 is 15 amino acids long. In germline, CDR1 is SGHTA, CDR2 FQGNSA. J gave up 5 bases and V 3 bases, and 9 bases lay outside the gene matches. In DNA, the CDR3 is TGTGCCAGCAGCTTCCGGGCCCCCGGGAGGGAGACCCAGTACTTC. This codes for CASSFRAPGRETQYF.

The chain combines TRBV19 with TRBJ1-2; D perhaps matches TRBD1 (6 bases). The germline V gene encodes CDR1 LNHDA and CDR2 SQIVND (reference sequence). Trimming took off 7 bases at V and 2 bases at J, with 17 bases between the two ends. The CDR3 extends over 15 amino acids. CDR3 in DNA: TGTGCCAGTAACCCGACAGGAGCCTTGAACTATGGCTACACCTTC. Amino acids: CASNPTGALNYGYTF.

The V gene is TRBV6-5, the J gene TRBJ2-7, with no clear D. The CDR3 runs to 15 residues. From germline, CDR1 is MNHEY and CDR2 SVGAGI. Trimming cost V 2 bases and J 2 bases, with 13 bases left between them. CDR3 nucleotide sequence: TGTGCCAGCAGTTACGAAGGTGGCGGAACCTACGAGCAGTACTTC. Translating gives CASSYEGGGTYEQYF.

The chain employs TRBV19 and TRBJ2-5; possibly TRBD1 for D (6 bases). V lost 6 bases, J lost 0 bases, and 14 bases lay in between. CDR3 size: 15 residues. Germline CDR1 LNHDA, CDR2 SQIVND (reference sequence). CDR3 region: CASSWTERYQETQYF. The CDR3 DNA sequence: TGTGCCAGTAGCTGGACAGAACGGTACCAAGAGACCCAGTACTTC.

The chain combines TRBV7-9 with TRBJ1-4, with 8 positions matching TRBD1. The germline V gene encodes CDR1 SEHNR and CDR2 FQNEAQ (reference sequence). The CDR3 has 14 amino acids. The junction had 4 bases not matched to a gene; V was cut back by 4 bases and J by 6 bases. DNA of the CDR3: TGTGCCAGCAGCTGGACAGGGTCGCATGAAAAACTGTTTTTT. Protein product: CASSWTGSHEKLFF.

The rearrangement links TRBV2 to TRBJ1-6, with D possibly TRBD1 on 6 matching bases. The germline V and J ends were trimmed by 4 bases and 8 bases, with 9 bases remaining between them. The CDR3 has 13 residues. The germline gives CDR1 SNHLY, CDR2 FYNNEI. The CDR3 region is CASSVDRDSPLHF. DNA of the CDR3: TGTGCCAGCAGTGTGGACAGAGATTCACCCCTCCACTTT.

This chain links TRBV7-2 with TRBJ2-3; 8 bases map to TRBD1. Germline V gene lookup returns CDR1 SGHTA and CDR2 FQGNSA. The CDR3 runs 15 residues. The J segment lost 6 bases and the V segment lost 4 bases, leaving 9 bases of the junction unmatched. CDR3 coding DNA: TGTGCCAGCAGCTCCTTTCAGGGGGCTTACGATACGCAGTATTTT. This codes for CASSSFQGAYDTQYF.

This clone was seen a single time. The rearrangement joins TRBV5-1 to TRBJ1-4; D remains ambiguous. The CDR3 spans 13 residues. Between the trimmed V and J ends, which lost 5 bases and 7 bases, there was a span of 12 bases. CDR1 and CDR2 from the germline V gene are SGHRS and YFSETQ. The CDR3 here is CASSPGGGEKLFF. Here the CDR3 DNA reads TGCGCCAGCAGTCCCGGTGGTGGTGAAAAACTGTTTTTT.

The chain employs TRBV7-2 and TRBJ1-4; D remains unclear. This CDR3 is built from 13 residues. V was clipped by 3 bases and J by 5 bases, with 7 bases between them. Looked up from germline, CDR1 is SGHTA and CDR2 is FQGNSA. The CDR3 nucleotides read TGTGCCAGCAGCTTGGTCATGAATGAAAAACTGTTTTTT. Encoded protein: CASSLVMNEKLFF.

The V call is TRBV7-2, the J call TRBJ1-1; D remains ambiguous. Trimming stripped 8 bases from V and 6 bases from J, with 22 bases between. The CDR3 is 15 residues long. Germline CDR1 reads SGHTA; CDR2 reads FQGNSA. This CDR3 is CASASRGAGIAEAFF. Written as DNA, the CDR3 is TGTGCCAGCGCGTCGAGAGGTGCAGGTATAGCTGAAGCTTTCTTT.

The chain recombines TRBV19 with TRBJ2-3; 7 bases are shared with TRBD2. The length of the CDR3 is 14 residues. V shed 8 bases and J 0 bases; nucleotides not matched to a gene: 5. The germline CDR1 and CDR2 sequences are LNHDA and SQIVND (reference sequence). This chain's CDR3 is CASGEGTSTDTQYF. The CDR3 coding sequence is TGTGCCAGTGGGGAGGGGACTAGCACAGATACGCAGTATTTT.

The chain uses TRBV27 and TRBJ1-5, with a possible D match to TRBD1 (5 bases). CDR3 length: 13 amino acids. CDR1 and CDR2 (germline): MNHEY, SMNVEV (reference sequence). Between the trimmed V and J ends, which lost 6 bases and 5 bases, there was a span of 11 bases. CDR3 region: CASSQGSDQPQHF. The CDR3 DNA follows: TGTGCCAGCAGCCAGGGTTCCGATCAGCCCCAGCATTTT.

The rearrangement links TRBV7-2 to TRBJ2-3; TRBD2 matches at 10 bases. Germline CDR1 reads SGHTA; CDR2 reads FQGNSA. This CDR3 has 15 residues. After removal of 6 bases from V and 6 bases from J, the junction contained 9 bases not matched to a gene. CDR3 DNA: TGTGCCAGCAGTACCGGGACTAGCGCCTCTGATACGCAGTATTTT. Translating it yields CASSTGTSASDTQYF.

V usage is TRBV3-1 (or the pseudogene TRBV3-2) and J usage is TRBJ1-3; perhaps TRBD1 as D (5 bases). Trimming cost V 0 bases and J 2 bases, with 8 bases left between them. Per the germline V gene, CDR1 is LGHDT and CDR2 is YNNKEL (reference sequence). This CDR3 is 15 amino acids long. CDR3: CASSQDSGTGNTIYF. As DNA, the CDR3 is TGTGCCAGCAGCCAAGATTCAGGGACTGGAAACACCATATATTTT.